Described below is a single T cell receptor beta chain sequence and its context. Between the trimmed V and J ends, which lost 0 bases and 2 bases, there was a span of 14 bases. This CDR3 is built from 16 residues. Germline CDR1 is SGHRS and CDR2 is YFSETQ. Amplified TCR beta CDR3 regions came from RNA transcripts. TCR CDR3 underwent first-round RT-PCR with the HTBI primer set. TCRdb processed the multiplex PCR reads anew with MiXCR; each CDR3 protein has one entry. Of 35,000 to 45,000 distinct CDR3 sequences listed, around 48% were seen once; the top ten hold approximately 6.2%. The sample belongs to a study of T cells in Graves' hyperthyroidism and ophthalmopathy.

The chain joins TRBV5-1 to TRBJ2-5; D gene unclear. The source is a woman between 45 and 65 years old with Graves' hyperthyroidism that later progressed to Graves' ophthalmopathy. The sequencing input was blood. CDR3 sequence (DNA): TGCGCCAGCAGCTTGGGTATGCTCCCCGATCAAGAGACCCAGTACTTC. It yields the protein CASSLGMLPDQETQYF. Using reference TRBV5-1 and TRBJ2-5 for the parts outside the CDR3, the full variable domain is KAGVTQTPRYLIKTRGQQVTLSCSPISGHRSVSWYQQTPGQGLQFLFEYFSETQRNKGNFPGRFSGRQFSNSRSEMNVSTLELGDSALYLCASSLGMLPDQETQYFGPGTRLLVL.